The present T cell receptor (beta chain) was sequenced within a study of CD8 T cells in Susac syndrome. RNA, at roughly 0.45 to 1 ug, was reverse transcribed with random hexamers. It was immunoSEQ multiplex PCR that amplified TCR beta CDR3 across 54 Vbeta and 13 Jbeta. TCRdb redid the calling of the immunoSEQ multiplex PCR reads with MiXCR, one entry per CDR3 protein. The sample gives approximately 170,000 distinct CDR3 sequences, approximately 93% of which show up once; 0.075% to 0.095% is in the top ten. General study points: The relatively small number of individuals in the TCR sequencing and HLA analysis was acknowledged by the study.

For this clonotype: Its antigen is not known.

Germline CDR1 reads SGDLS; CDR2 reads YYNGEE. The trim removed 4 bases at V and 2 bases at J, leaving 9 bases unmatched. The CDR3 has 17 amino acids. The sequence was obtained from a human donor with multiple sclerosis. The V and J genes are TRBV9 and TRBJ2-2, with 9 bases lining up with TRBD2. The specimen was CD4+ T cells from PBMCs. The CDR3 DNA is TGTGCCAGCAGCTTGGGTGGGACTAGCCTTAACACCGGGGAGCTGTTTTTT. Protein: CASSLGGTSLNTGELFF.